This TCR beta chain was recorded in a study of beta chain features in type 1 diabetes (dated by TCRdb to between 2018 and 2020). About the study as a whole: Patients and healthy donors did not differ in mean age, gender distribution, total cell number or subset yield. A total of some 110 million sorted cells were examined across all samples, and a strong correlation was observed between cell number per subset and RNA yield. In the study, TCRB repertoires of sorted circulating CD4+ T cell subsets from recently diagnosed type 1 diabetes patients were compared with those of matched healthy donors. Regulatory and stem cell-like memory subsets were obtained from only 8 patients and about 8 healthy donors, while naive and central memory subsets were obtained from all 30 or so donors. Beyond this particular receptor, the publication reports: Fewer insertions and more nucleotide deletions at VDJ recombination sites were observed in patients with type 1 diabetes, implying thymic rearrangement abnormalities. Type 1 diabetes patients showed a moderate but significant shortening of TCRB CDR3 length in all four CD4+ subsets. Only small numbers of individuals were included in the HLA sub-analyses, which left unresolved whether HLA type had any influence on TCRB rearrangement. PCR may preferentially amplify shorter templates, but because patient and control samples were amplified and corrected together, any resulting skew would affect both groups equally. Naive, central memory and regulatory TCRB repertoires appeared to be more alike among patients than among healthy donors. Because cDNA was sequenced instead of genomic DNA, highly expressing activated cells could be over-represented, though the groups showed no difference in activation or CD3 levels.

The entire isolated RNA was reverse transcribed using the High Capacity cDNA Reverse Transcription Kit, and thus expressed TCRB transcripts were sequenced. Deep immunoSEQ sequencing was applied to naive, central memory and regulatory T cell samples, giving an average of around 4 million total reads per sample. Sorted cells were lysed in RLT buffer and RNA was extracted with DNase-treated RNeasy Micro or Mini kits, depending on cell number. To prevent cross-contamination, every cell subset was processed on its own, while patient and healthy donor samples were processed together. TCRB sequences were amplified from cDNA with the immunoSEQ multiplex PCR, producing 87-bp fragments spanning the CDR3 region. Sequencing of the amplicons was performed on the Illumina HiSeq platform. In the source study's methods: PCR bias was computationally corrected using synthetic template baselines, reads within Hamming distance 2 were collapsed, and singletons that could not be merged were discarded. By aligning reads against IMGT, V, D and J genes, CDR3 length, and insertions or deletions at six rearrangement sites were assigned. Within each subset, clonotype counts were normalized to sorted cell number, and only after that were true diversity and Gini coefficients computed with the tcR R package. Repertoire sharing was quantified using the overlap coefficient calculated on TCRB nucleotide sequences. The immuneACCESS repertoire file appears here via TCRdb, limited to in-frame rearrangements. These files lack a portion of the clones; in checked studies, under half of the deficit traces to unresolved V genes, and the cause of the others is not known. The V and J calls and the clone size are those of that table, but D and trimming were determined from the DNA. The sample records 250,000 to 400,000 clones, about 15% of which are singletons. The ten largest clones represent over 5% of the sample.

Each donor gave one peripheral blood draw, about 110 mL on average, collected into heparinised tubes. Naive, central memory, regulatory and stem cell-like memory CD4+ T cells were sorted on a BD FACSAria II using a panel including CD45RO, CCR7, CD25, CD127, CD95 and CD27. A purity above 98% was achieved for all sorted populations. PBMCs were isolated immediately by Lymphoprep density gradient centrifugation and stained directly without culture. So that batch effects would be minimized, each experiment stained and sorted samples in pairs, pairing one healthy donor with one patient. CDR1 and CDR2, looked up from the germline V gene, are SGDLS and YYNGEE. Relative to germline, V is missing 4 bases and J is missing 5 bases, with 12 bases of the junction outside any gene match. The CDR3 starts with the cysteine, ends with the phenylalanine, and has 16 residues. CDR3 DNA is the only sequence kept; it has 48 bases, read in frame from the first base.

For this clone: The clone's antigen remains unknown. Base qualities were left out, and no much larger clone turns up one base away.

The chain was built from TRBV9 and TRBJ2-5; 9 central nucleotides agree with TRBD2. Source material: central memory CD4+ T cells from blood. This sequence originates from a young man in good health. The CDR3 region: CASSQASAGGKETQYF. The DNA sequence is given as TGTGCCAGCAGCCAAGCCTCGGCGGGAGGGAAGGAGACCCAGTACTTC. Supplemented by the reference TRBV9 and TRBJ2-5 proteins around the CDR3, the complete variable domain is DSGVTQTPKHLITATGQRVTLRCSPRSGDLSVYWYQQSLDQGLQFLIQYYNGEERAKGNILERFSAQQFPDLHSELNLSSLELGDSALYFCASSQASAGGKETQYFGPGTRLLVL.